This record concerns one TCR beta chain sequence. The sample comes from a study of blood T cell repertoires in COVID-19. Background on the study: COVID-19 samples, acute and convalescent, were from the United States, Italy and Spain. T cells, B-cell-depleted T cells, or PBMCs supplied cDNA or gDNA.

With 1 base removed from V and 0 bases from J, the gap between germline ends came to 7 bases. Germline CDR1 is SEHNR and CDR2 is FQNEAQ (reference sequence). The CDR3 consists of 16 residues. Clones were read by immunoSEQ multiplex PCR, and TCRdb kept only the in-frame ones, dropping some. The sample has 250,000 to 350,000 clones, about 89% seen once; the top ten hold approximately 6.5%. This receptor was obtained from a man between 18 and 35 years old who had recovered from COVID-19. This chain joins TRBV7-9 and TRBJ2-6; no reliable D call. The sequenced sample consisted of peripheral blood. The CDR3 loop is CASSLEISSGANVLTF. DNA of the CDR3: TGTGCCAGCAGCTTAGAGATTAGCTCTGGGGCCAACGTCCTGACTTTC.